This TCR beta chain stems from a study of blood T cell repertoires in COVID-19. Looking at the study overall: The United States, Italy and Spain were the sources of the acute and convalescent COVID-19 samples. PBMCs, B-cell-depleted T cells, or T cells were the source of the cDNA or gDNA that made up the material.

The ends were cut back, 4 bases at V and 7 bases at J, with 9 bases in the middle. This CDR3 spans 13 amino acids. Germline V gene sequence: CDR1 SGDLS, CDR2 YYNGEE. Per the original methods: It was from reference gene primer amplification that nucleated cell counts were estimated. Some clones are missing from TCRdb's copy, which holds only in-frame ones; the method was immunoSEQ multiplex PCR. V and J calls plus clone size are reproduced from that table; the DNA served to infer D and trimming. The sample holds hundreds of thousands of clones; 85% are singletons and the top ten take 4.5% to 5.5%. Sequencing was carried out using peripheral blood. This chain connects TRBV9 to TRBJ1-6; a weak D match, TRBD1 (5 bases). The source is a man aged 50-59 years with active or convalescent COVID-19. This CDR3 reads CASSTYRNSPLHF. The CDR3, as DNA: TGTGCCAGCAGCACCTACAGGAATTCACCCCTCCACTTT. Full variable domain (rest looked up from reference TRBV9 and TRBJ1-6): DSGVTQTPKHLITATGQRVTLRCSPRSGDLSVYWYQQSLDQGLQFLIQYYNGEERAKGNILERFSAQQFPDLHSELNLSSLELGDSALYFCASSTYRNSPLHFGNGTRLTVT.